This T cell receptor (beta chain) was sequenced during a study of OX40 agonist ivuxolimab in advanced cancers. Profiling relied on immunoSEQ multiplex PCR, and the TCRdb table lists in-frame clones only, not all of them. The sample lists roughly 64,000 clones, over 65% occurring once. The CDR3 spans 14 residues. V was pared by 6 bases and J by 0 bases, with 8 bases between. Germline values: CDR1 ENHRY, CDR2 SYGVKD. This clonotype was obtained from an adult with an advanced solid tumor such as melanoma, head and neck, liver or kidney cancer. V usage is TRBV10-3 and J usage is TRBJ1-4, with D unresolved. The sample here was CD4+ or CD8+ T cells sorted from blood, taken in a trial of the OX40 agonist ivuxolimab. The CDR3 protein is CAISAVSTNEKLFF. DNA of the CDR3: TGTGCCATCAGCGCCGTTTCAACTAATGAAAAACTGTTTTTT.